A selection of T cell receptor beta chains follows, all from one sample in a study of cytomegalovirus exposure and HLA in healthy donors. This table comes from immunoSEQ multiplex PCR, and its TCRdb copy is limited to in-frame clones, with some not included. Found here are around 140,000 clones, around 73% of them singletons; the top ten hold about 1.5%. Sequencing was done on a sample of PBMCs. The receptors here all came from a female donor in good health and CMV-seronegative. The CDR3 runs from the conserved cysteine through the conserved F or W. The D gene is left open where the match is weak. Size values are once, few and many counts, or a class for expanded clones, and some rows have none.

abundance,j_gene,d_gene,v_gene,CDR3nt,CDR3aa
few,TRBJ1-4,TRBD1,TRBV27,TGTGCCAGCAGTTGGGACAGGGATGAAAAACTGTTTTTT,CASSWDRDEKLFF
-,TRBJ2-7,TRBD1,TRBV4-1,TGCGCCAGCAGCCGACTAAGGGGACAGCATCGCTACGAGCAGTACTTC,CASSRLRGQHRYEQYF
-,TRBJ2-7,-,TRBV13,TGTGCCAGCAGCTTACGGAGTTTAGGCGAGCAGTACTTC,CASSLRSLGEQYF
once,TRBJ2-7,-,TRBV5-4,TGTGCCAGCAGCTTGGGAGGACTCCGTGGGGACGAGCAGTACTTC,CASSLGGLRGDEQYF
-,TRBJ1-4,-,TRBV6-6,TGTGCCAGCACCAAAACTCCCCTGAGGGATAATGAAAAACTGTTTTTT,CASTKTPLRDNEKLFF
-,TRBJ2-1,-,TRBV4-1,TGCGCCAGCAGCCCCCTTGGCGGAGCCTACAATGAGCAGTTCTTC,CASSPLGGAYNEQFF
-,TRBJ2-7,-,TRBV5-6,TGTGCCAGCAGCTTGTGGCCTACCAGGGGCGAGCAGTACTTC,CASSLWPTRGEQYF
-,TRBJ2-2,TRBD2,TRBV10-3,TGTGCCATCAGTGGGACTAGCGGGAGCACCGGGGAGCTGTTTTTT,CAISGTSGSTGELFF
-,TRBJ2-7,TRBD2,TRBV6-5,TGTGCCAGCAGTGTCACCGGGACTAGCGTTTACGAGCAGTACTTC,CASSVTGTSVYEQYF
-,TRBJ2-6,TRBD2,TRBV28,TGTGCCAGCAGTCCCTTGGGGAGGGGCGCCTCTGGGGCCAACGTCCTGACTTTC,CASSPLGRGASGANVLTF
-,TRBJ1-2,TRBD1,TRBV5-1,TGCGCCAGCAGAACCGACAGGGGGTATGGAGGCTACACCTTC,CASRTDRGYGGYTF
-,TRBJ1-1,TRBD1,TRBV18,TGTGCCAGCTCACCCCGGACAGGGGGCGCGCGGGAGGAAGCTTTCTTT,CASSPRTGGAREEAFF
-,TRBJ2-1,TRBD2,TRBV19,TGTGCCACCGGGGGACTAGCGGGCGGTGAGCAGTTCTTC,CATGGLAGGEQFF
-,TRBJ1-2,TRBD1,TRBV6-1,TGTGCCAGCAGCGAGGACAGGGGCTGGGATGGCTACACCTTC,CASSEDRGWDGYTF
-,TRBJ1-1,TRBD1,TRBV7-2,TGTGCCAGCAGCTCTGACAGGGGTTTTGATGAAGCTTTCTTT,CASSSDRGFDEAFF
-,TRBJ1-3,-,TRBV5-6,TGTGCCAGCAGCTTGGGCGGGCCTTCTGGAAACACCATATATTTT,CASSLGGPSGNTIYF
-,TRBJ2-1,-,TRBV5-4,TGTGCCAGCAGCGGGCACAGGGGGGGACTCTACAATGAGCAGTTCTTC,CASSGHRGGLYNEQFF
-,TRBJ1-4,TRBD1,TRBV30,TGTGCCTGGAGTGTCCCACAGGGGGTCTACGAAAAACTGTTTTTT,CAWSVPQGVYEKLFF
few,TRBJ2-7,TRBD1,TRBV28,TGTGCCAGCAGCGTAGCCGGGACAGGGAGACACGAGCAGTACTTC,CASSVAGTGRHEQYF
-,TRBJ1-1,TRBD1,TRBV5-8,TGTGCCAGCAGCATATCGGAAGGGGGCCTGATGGCAGCTTTCTTT,CASSISEGGLMAAFF
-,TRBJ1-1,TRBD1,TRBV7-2,TGTGCCAGCAGCTTAGGAGGGACAGCGAACACTGAAGCTTTCTTT,CASSLGGTANTEAFF
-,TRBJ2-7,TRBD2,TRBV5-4,TGTGCCAGCAGCCTCCGGGGCGGGGGCTCCTACGAGCAGTACTTC,CASSLRGGGSYEQYF
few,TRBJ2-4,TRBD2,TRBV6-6,TGTGCCAGCAGTTGGGAGGGAAACATTCAGTACTTC,CASSWEGNIQYF
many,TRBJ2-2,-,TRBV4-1,TGCGCCAGCAGCCTTTCACAGGGTTACACCGGGGAGCTGTTTTTT,CASSLSQGYTGELFF
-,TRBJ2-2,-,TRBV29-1,TGCAGCGTTGAAGATCAGAACACCGGGGAGCTGTTTTTT,CSVEDQNTGELFF
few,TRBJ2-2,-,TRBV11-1,TGTGCCAGCAGCTTAGGATCGAGCTACCTGAACACCGGGGAGCTGTTTTTT,CASSLGSSYLNTGELFF
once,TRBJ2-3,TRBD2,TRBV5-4,TGTGCCAGCAGCTTGGCCCTAGCGGGAGGGCCAGATACGCAGTATTTT,CASSLALAGGPDTQYF
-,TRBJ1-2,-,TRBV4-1,TGCGCCAGCAGCCAAGATCAGGCACCCCCGTCCAACTATGGCTACACCTTC,CASSQDQAPPSNYGYTF
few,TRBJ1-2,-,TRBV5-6,TGTGCCAGCAGATATAACACAGGGAACTATGGCTACACCTTC,CASRYNTGNYGYTF
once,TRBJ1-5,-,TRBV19,TGTGCCAGTAGACACCGGGGAATTAATCAGCCCCAGCATTTT,CASRHRGINQPQHF
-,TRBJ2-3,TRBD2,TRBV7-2,TGTGCCAGCAGCTTTCGCGGTAGCGGGAGTTTCCCAGATACGCAGTATTTT,CASSFRGSGSFPDTQYF
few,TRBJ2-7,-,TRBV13,TGTGCCAGCAGCGCTCGCGGGCTCCAAAGCTCCTACGAGCAGTACTTC,CASSARGLQSSYEQYF
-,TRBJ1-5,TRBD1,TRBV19,TGTGCCAGTAGTGTTTACAGGGGAAGGGCATTCTATAGCAATCAGCCCCAGCATTTT,CASSVYRGRAFYSNQPQHF
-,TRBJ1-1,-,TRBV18,TGTGCCAGCTCACCACGACAAACGAACACTGAAGCTTTCTTT,CASSPRQTNTEAFF
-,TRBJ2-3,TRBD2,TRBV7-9,TGTGCCAGCAGCTCCAGCGGGAGCCTGTATACGCAGTATTTT,CASSSSGSLYTQYF
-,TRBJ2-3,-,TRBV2,TGTGCCAGCAGTGAAGGCGGTAGCACAGATACGCAGTATTTT,CASSEGGSTDTQYF
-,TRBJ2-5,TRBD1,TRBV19,TGTGCCAGTAGACCTACCGGGACAGGTAAAGAGACCCAGTACTTC,CASRPTGTGKETQYF
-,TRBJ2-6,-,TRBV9,TGTGCCAGCAGCCCCGACGGGGGGGCCAACGTCCTGACTTTC,CASSPDGGANVLTF
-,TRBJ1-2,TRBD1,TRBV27,TGTGCCAGCAGTTTTTCGGGACAGACTGGCTACACCTTC,CASSFSGQTGYTF
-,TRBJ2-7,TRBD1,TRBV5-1,TGCGCCAGCAGCCAGGGACAGCACTCCTACGAGCAGTACTTC,CASSQGQHSYEQYF
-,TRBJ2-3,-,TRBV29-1,TGCAGCGTTGATACCAGCGGCCAAATCACAGATACGCAGTATTTT,CSVDTSGQITDTQYF
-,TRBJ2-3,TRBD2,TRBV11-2,TGTGCCAGCAGATCACAGTCCCTAGCGGGCACAGATACGCAGTATTTT,CASRSQSLAGTDTQYF
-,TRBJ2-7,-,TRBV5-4,TGTGCCAGCAGCCCCCGGGGTGGTACCTACGAGCAGTACTTC,CASSPRGGTYEQYF
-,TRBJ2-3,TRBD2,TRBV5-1,TGCGCCAGCAGCTTGGAAGGCGGGAGGGTTACAGATACGCAGTATTTT,CASSLEGGRVTDTQYF
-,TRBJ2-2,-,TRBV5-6,TGTGCCAGCAGCATCTTAACAGCGAACACCGGGGAGCTGTTTTTT,CASSILTANTGELFF
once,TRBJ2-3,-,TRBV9,TGTGCCAGCAATAAAGGGGGGGCAGATACGCAGTATTTT,CASNKGGADTQYF
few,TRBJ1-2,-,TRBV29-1,TGCAGCGTTGCAGGGGCTAACTATGGCTACACCTTC,CSVAGANYGYTF
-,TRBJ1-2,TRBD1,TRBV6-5,TGTGCCAGCAGTTACGGGGGACAGCCCTATGGCTACACCTTC,CASSYGGQPYGYTF
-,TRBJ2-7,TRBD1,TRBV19,TGTGCCAGTAGTATAGACCTTCGACAGGGGGGTACCTACGAGCAGTACTTC,CASSIDLRQGGTYEQYF
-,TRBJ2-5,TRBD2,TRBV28,TGTGCCAGCAGACCACTAGCGGGAGTTGAGACCCAGTACTTC,CASRPLAGVETQYF
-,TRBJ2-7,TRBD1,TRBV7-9,TGTGCCAGCAGCTTAGACACCGGGACAGCTCCCTCCTACGAGCAGTACTTC,CASSLDTGTAPSYEQYF
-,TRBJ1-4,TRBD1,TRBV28,TGTGCCAGCAGGCCCCGGACAGGGAGGGTTCTAGGTGAAAAACTGTTTTTT,CASRPRTGRVLGEKLFF
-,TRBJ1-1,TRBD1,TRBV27,TGTGCCAGCAGTCGGGACAGCACAATTATGAACACTGAAGCTTTCTTT,CASSRDSTIMNTEAFF
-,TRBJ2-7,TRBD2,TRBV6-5,TGTGCCAGCAGCCGACTAGCGGGACCTTACTACGAGCAGTACTTC,CASSRLAGPYYEQYF
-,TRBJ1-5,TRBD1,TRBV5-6,TGTGCCAGCAGCTGGGGGACAGAGGGTCAGCCCCAGCATTTT,CASSWGTEGQPQHF
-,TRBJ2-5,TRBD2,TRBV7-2,TGTGCCAGCAGCTTAATCGCTAGCGGGAGTCCCTTCCAAGAGACCCAGTACTTC,CASSLIASGSPFQETQYF
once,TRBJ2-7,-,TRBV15,TGTGCCACCAGCAGAGAAGGGGGAAGCTCCTACGAGCAGTACTTC,CATSREGGSSYEQYF